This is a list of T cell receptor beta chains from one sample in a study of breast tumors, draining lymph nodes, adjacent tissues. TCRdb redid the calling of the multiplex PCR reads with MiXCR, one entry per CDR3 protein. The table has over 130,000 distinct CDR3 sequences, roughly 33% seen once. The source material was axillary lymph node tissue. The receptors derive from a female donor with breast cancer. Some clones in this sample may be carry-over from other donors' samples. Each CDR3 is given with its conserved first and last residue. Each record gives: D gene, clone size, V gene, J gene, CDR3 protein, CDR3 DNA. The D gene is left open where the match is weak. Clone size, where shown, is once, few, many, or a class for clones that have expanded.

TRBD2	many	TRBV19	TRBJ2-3	CASSQQRGSTDTQYF	TGTGCCAGTAGCCAGCAGCGGGGCAGCACAGATACGCAGTATTTT
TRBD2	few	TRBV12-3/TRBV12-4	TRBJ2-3	CASGSGGGAGTDTQYF	TGTGCCAGCGGTTCAGGCGGGGGGGCGGGCACAGATACGCAGTATTTT
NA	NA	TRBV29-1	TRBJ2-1	CSVEGAANRAGNEQFF	TGCAGCGTTGAAGGGGCGGCCAACAGGGCTGGGAATGAGCAGTTCTTC
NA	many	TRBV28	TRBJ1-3	CASRRVISGNTIYF	TGTGCCAGCCGAAGAGTAATCTCTGGAAACACCATATATTTT
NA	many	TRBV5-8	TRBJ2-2	CASSLGGSGTTGELFF	TGTGCCAGCAGCTTGGGGGGGTCGGGCACCACCGGGGAGCTGTTTTTT
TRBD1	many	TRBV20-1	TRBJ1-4	CSAYRGSEKLFF	TGCAGTGCGTACAGGGGTAGTGAAAAACTGTTTTTT
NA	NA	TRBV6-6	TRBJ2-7	CASSLTAYEQCF	TGCGCCAGCAGTCTGACAGCCTACGAGCAGTGCTTC
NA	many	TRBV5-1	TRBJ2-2	CASSLELNTGELFF	TGCGCCAGCAGCTTGGAATTGAACACCGGGGAGCTGTTTTTT
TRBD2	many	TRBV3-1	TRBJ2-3	CASSQGGGGPTF	TGTGCCAGCAGCCAAGGCGGCGGGGGGCCCACTTTT
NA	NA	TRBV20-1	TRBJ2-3	CSARTSLTDTQYF	TGCAGTGCTAGGACATCACTTACAGATACGCAGTATTTT
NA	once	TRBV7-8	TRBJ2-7	CASSPRNQGLGEQYF	TGTGCCAGCAGCCCACGAAATCAGGGCTTGGGTGAGCAGTACTTC
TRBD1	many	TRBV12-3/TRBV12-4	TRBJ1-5	CASSSRTGGAGQPQHF	TGTGCCAGCAGTTCCCGAACAGGGGGCGCGGGGCAGCCCCAGCATTTT
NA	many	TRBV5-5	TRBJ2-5	CASSRVGDPETQYF	TGTGCCAGCAGCCGGGTTGGGGATCCGGAGACCCAGTACTTC
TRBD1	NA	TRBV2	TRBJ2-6	CASSRQGANTEAF	TGTGCCAGCAGTCGACAGGGGGCAAACACTGAAGCTTTC